Shown below are 2 T cell receptor beta chains from a single sample sequenced in a study of shared clonotypes between healthy human individuals. TCRdb's table, derived via immunoSEQ multiplex PCR, lists solely in-frame clones and lacks some. This sample yields about 1.1 million clones, of which around 82% are seen a single time; roughly 0.65% belongs to the top ten. What was sequenced was memory CD4+ T cells from PBMCs. Stated subset: CD45RA-negative fraction. Receptors originate from a man between 18 and 29 years old in good health. Some clones in this sample may be carry-over from other donors' samples.

V usage is TRBV9 and J usage is TRBJ1-6; D is uncertain. Germline CDR1 reads SGDLS; CDR2 reads YYNGEE. This CDR3 comprises 13 residues. Trimming shortened V by 3 bases and J by 7 bases, and 8 bases separated the two germline ends. The CDR3 DNA reads TGTGCCAGCAGCGCGAGGAGGAATTCACCCCTCCACTTT. Translated, it gives CASSARRNSPLHF.

A word on this clone: Just one base apart from a much larger clone, this may be a read error. This rearrangement joins TRBV5-8 to TRBJ2-5; no firm D call. The CDR3 is 11 amino acids. Trimming removed 2 bases from V and 5 bases from J, with 4 bases in between. CDR1 and CDR2 from the germline V gene are SGHTS and YDEGEE. The CDR3 DNA sequence: TGTGCCAGCAGCTTCTGGGAGACCCAGTACTTC. Its translation is CASSFWETQYF.